This T cell receptor (beta chain) was identified during a study of T cell changes during pregnancy in multiple sclerosis (dated by TCRdb to between 2018 and 2021). As for the study more broadly: The study looked at changes in the T cell repertoire across pregnancy in women with multiple sclerosis.

Via the germline V gene (reference sequence), CDR1 is SGHNT and CDR2 YYREEE. The CDR3 numbers 13 residues from cysteine through phenylalanine. CDR3 DNA is the only sequence kept; it has 39 bases, read in frame from the first base. V lost 0 bases and J lost 4 bases; the stretch between them is 6 bases long. Receptor amplification or capture employed the immunoSEQ multiplex PCR assay. TCRdb carries this immuneACCESS record with in-frame sequences only. Its versions omit some clonotypes, under half of them owing to an unresolved V gene in the studies checked, with the rest unexplained. Counted in this sample were tens of thousands of clones; about 91% of them appeared once. The top ten clonotypes cover 0.8% to 1% of the sample. This clone occurred once. Which antigen it targets is not known. It has no much larger one-base neighbor in the sample; base qualities were not kept.

The receptor chain draws on TRBV5-4 and TRBJ2-3; the D gene is possibly TRBD1, with 6 bases matching. Sequencing used peripheral blood, obtained before pregnancy. The clonotype was recovered from a female donor with multiple sclerosis, enrolled in a pregnancy study. The CDR3 reads CASSLEGADTQYF. The nucleotide sequence is TGTGCCAGCAGCTTGGAGGGGGCAGATACGCAGTATTTT.